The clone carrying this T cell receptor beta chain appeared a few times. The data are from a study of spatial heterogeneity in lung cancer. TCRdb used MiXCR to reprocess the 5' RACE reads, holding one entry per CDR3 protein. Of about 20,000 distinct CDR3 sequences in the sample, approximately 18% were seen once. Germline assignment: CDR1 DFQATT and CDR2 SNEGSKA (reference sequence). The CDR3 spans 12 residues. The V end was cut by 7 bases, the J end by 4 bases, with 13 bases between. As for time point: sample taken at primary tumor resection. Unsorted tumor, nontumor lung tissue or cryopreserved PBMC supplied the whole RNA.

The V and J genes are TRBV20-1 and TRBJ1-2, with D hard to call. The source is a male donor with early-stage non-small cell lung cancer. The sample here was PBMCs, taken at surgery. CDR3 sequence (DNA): TGCAGTGTCCCCCCCAACAGCTATGGCTACACCTTC. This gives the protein CSVPPNSYGYTF.